The clone carrying this T cell receptor beta chain was picked up one time. What it binds is unknown. J lost 8 bases, V lost 3 bases, and 3 bases had no gene match. The CDR3 extends over 13 amino acids. The germline gives CDR1 SGHAT, CDR2 FQNNGV. The sample is drawn from a study of cytomegalovirus exposure and HLA in healthy donors. Primers: 60 Vbeta forward and 13 Jbeta reverse. Method: immunoSEQ multiplex PCR; TCRdb's copy keeps in-frame clones and lacks some. The table lists more than 85,000 clones, around 77% of them singletons, with roughly 7.7% in the top ten. Study-level results: In a later analysis, productive TCRs from donors in an Asian-associated ancestry cluster reportedly carried fewer N-insertions than the cohort mean. HLA alleles showed associations with 15,000 to 20,000 TCR beta sequences in a later analysis, at a 0.05 false discovery rate. Reports indicate that TCR beta sequences accurately predicted the HLA-A and HLA-B alleles of most subjects. Further analysis was carried out later, and it showed several of the most significant clusters appearing linked to common viral pathogens.

This clonotype was sampled from a female donor in good health and CMV-seronegative. Sequences were obtained from PBMCs. The chain uses TRBV11-2 and TRBJ1-4, with 7 bases aligning to TRBD1. CDR3 DNA: TGTGCCAGCAGCTTTGACAGGGTCGAAAAACTGTTTTTT. Translated: CASSFDRVEKLFF.